What follows are 5 T cell receptor beta chains derived from one specimen sequenced in a study of shared clonotypes between healthy human individuals. Libraries were prepared by immunoSEQ multiplex PCR; TCRdb keeps only in-frame clonotypes and omits some of them. The sample carries a few million clones, just under 95% recorded once. The sequenced material came from naive CD4+ T cells from PBMCs. The subset was: CD45RA+ positively selected. These receptors came from a man aged 18 to 29 in good health. Some clones in this sample may be carry-over from other donors' samples.

V usage is TRBV28 and J usage is TRBJ2-7; 8 bases match TRBD1. The V gene's germline CDR1 is MDHEN and CDR2 SYDVKM. The CDR3 has 14 residues. Trimming at V came to 4 bases and at J to 7 bases, leaving 9 bases not matched to a gene. The CDR3 is CASSYGGGQEEQYF. The CDR3 nucleotides read TGTGCCAGCAGTTACGGAGGGGGACAGGAAGAGCAGTACTTC.

The chain is built from TRBV7-9 and TRBJ2-1; no reliable D call. Germline V CDR1 and CDR2: SEHNR, FQNEAQ (reference sequence). The CDR3 has 15 amino acids. V shed 5 bases and J shed 2 bases, with 13 bases lying between them. CDR3 sequence reads: CASSHGPRAYNEQFF. In nucleotides, the CDR3 is TGTGCCAGCAGCCACGGGCCGCGCGCCTACAATGAGCAGTTCTTC.

V usage is TRBV9 and J usage is TRBJ2-6, with TRBD1 matching over 10 bases. The CDR3 extends over 20 amino acids. With V trimmed by 3 bases and J by 2 bases, 14 bases remained unmatched. CDR1 is SGDLS and CDR2 is YYNGEE in the germline V gene. The CDR3 bases are TGTGCCAGCAGCGCGAGGGAGGGTCCCGGGACAGGGGCTGGGGCCAACGTCCTGACTTTC. It specifies CASSAREGPGTGAGANVLTF.

The V call is TRBV2, the J call TRBJ1-5; the D is unclear. Trimming removed 1 base from V and 3 bases from J, with 7 bases in between. The CDR3 sequence is 14 residues long. Germline V gene lookup returns CDR1 SNHLY and CDR2 FYNNEI. The CDR3 DNA reads TGTGCCAGCAGTGAAGGGAGTCCCAATCAGCCCCAGCATTTT. It translates to CASSEGSPNQPQHF.

CDR3 coding DNA: TGTGCCAGCATCTCGGGGGGGGGCGAGCAGTACTTC. Encoded protein: CASISGGGEQYF. The chain is built from TRBV6-5 and TRBJ2-7, with TRBD2 matching 8 bases. Germline-derived CDR1 and CDR2 are MNHEY and SVGAGI. The ends lost 7 bases at V and 6 bases at J; junction bases unmatched: 5. This CDR3 is built from 12 residues.